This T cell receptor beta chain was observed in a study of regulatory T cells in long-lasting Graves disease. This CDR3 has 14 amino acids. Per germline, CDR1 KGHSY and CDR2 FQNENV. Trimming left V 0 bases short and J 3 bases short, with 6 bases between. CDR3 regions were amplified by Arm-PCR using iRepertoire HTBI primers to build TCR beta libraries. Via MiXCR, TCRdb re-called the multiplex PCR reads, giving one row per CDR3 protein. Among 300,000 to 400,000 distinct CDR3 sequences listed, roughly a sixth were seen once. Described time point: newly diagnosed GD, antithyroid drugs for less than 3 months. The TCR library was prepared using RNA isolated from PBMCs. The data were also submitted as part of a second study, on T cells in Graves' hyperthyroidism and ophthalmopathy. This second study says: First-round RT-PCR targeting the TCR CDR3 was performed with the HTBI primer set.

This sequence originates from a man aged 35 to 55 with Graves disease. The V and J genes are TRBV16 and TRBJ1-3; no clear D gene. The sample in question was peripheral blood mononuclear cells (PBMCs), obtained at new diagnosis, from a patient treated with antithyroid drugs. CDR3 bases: TGTGCCAGCAGCCAATCAACCGGTGGAAACACCATATATTTT. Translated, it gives CASSQSTGGNTIYF.